These 13 T cell receptor beta chains were all obtained from the same sample, sequenced in a study of T cells after posttransplantation cyclophosphamide (dated by TCRdb to the mid-2010s). Library preparation was by the immunoSEQ multiplex PCR assay. Imported from immuneACCESS, the table was reduced by TCRdb to in-frame sequences with V and J called. These copies leave out some clones; in studies compared against another copy, an unresolved V gene accounts for under half, and the cause of the remainder is not known. Present in this sample are under 20,000 clones, 70% to 90% of which were seen just once. Together, the top ten hold under 10% of the sample. The sequencing input was memory CD4+ T cells sorted from blood. These receptors all stem from a man in his thirties or forties in good health and a related stem cell transplant donor.

The chain uses TRBV6-5 and TRBJ1-6; TRBD1 matches at 8 bases. Germline trimming cut 2 bases from V and 12 bases from J; bases unmatched to any gene: 12. The length of the CDR3 is 16 residues. Per germline, CDR1 MNHEY and CDR2 SVGAGI. In nucleotides, the CDR3 is TGTGCCAGCAGTTACGCCGTAACAGGGGGTCTCCAACCCCTCCACTTT. This sequence encodes CASSYAVTGGLQPLHF.

The rearrangement joins TRBV5-4 to TRBJ1-2; 9 bases map to TRBD1. This CDR3 spans 14 amino acids. With V trimmed by 6 bases and J by 5 bases, 8 bases remained unmatched. Germline-derived CDR1 and CDR2 are SGHNT and YYREEE (reference sequence). The CDR3 loop is CASTEDRGGYGYTF. The CDR3, as DNA: TGTGCCAGCACCGAAGACAGGGGGGGGTATGGCTACACCTTC.

The chain links TRBV4-2 to TRBJ1-2; TRBD1 agrees at 11 bases. The ends lost 3 bases at V and 7 bases at J; junction bases unmatched: 7. Germline CDR1 reads LGHNA; CDR2 reads YNFKEQ. The CDR3 runs to 15 residues. The CDR3 here is CASSQLGGTGGGYTF. The DNA for the CDR3 is TGTGCCAGCAGCCAGCTTGGGGGGACAGGGGGTGGCTACACCTTC.

As regards this clone: This same CDR3 is encoded by further DNA sequences in the sample. This chain uses TRBV4-1 with TRBJ2-7, with 8 bases identical to TRBD2. The CDR3 is made up of 15 amino acids. The germline V gene has CDR1 MGHRA and CDR2 YSYEKL. With V trimmed by 1 base and J by 4 bases, 6 bases remained unmatched. The CDR3 nucleotides are TGCGCCAGCAGCCAAGGCGGACTAGCTCGGTACGAGCAGTACTTC. Residues: CASSQGGLARYEQYF.

The CDR3 reads CSAMTGNEQFF. The DNA of the CDR3 is TGCAGTGCCATGACAGGGAACGAGCAGTTCTTC. The gene calls are TRBV20-1 and TRBJ2-1; 7 nucleotides match TRBD1. This CDR3 is built from 11 residues. Germline V gene lookup returns CDR1 DFQATT and CDR2 SNEGSKA (reference sequence). V gave up 6 bases and J gave up 10 bases; unmatched junction bases: 6.

The chain recombines TRBV11-3 with TRBJ2-2; D is possibly TRBD1 (5 bases). Germline CDR1 and CDR2: SGHNT and YENEEA. V was clipped by 4 bases and J by 5 bases, with 8 bases between them. The CDR3 spans 13 residues. CDR3 in amino acids: CASSWGFTGELFF. The CDR3 region has the DNA TGTGCCAGCAGCTGGGGCTTTACCGGGGAGCTGTTTTTT.

Here the CDR3 reads CASSYSIAREETQYF. The CDR3 nucleotides are TGTGCCAGCAGTTACTCGATAGCCAGGGAAGAGACCCAGTACTTC. The V call is TRBV6-5, the J call TRBJ2-5; possible D gene TRBD1, 5 bases. Looked up from germline, CDR1 is MNHEY and CDR2 is SVGAGI. CDR3 length: 15 residues. Trimming took off 0 bases at V and 3 bases at J, with 11 bases between the two ends.

This sequence joins TRBV7-9 and TRBJ2-5, with TRBD2 matching 16 bases. CDR1 and CDR2 from the germline V gene are SEHNR and FQNEAQ (reference sequence). With 3 bases clipped from V and 2 bases from J, the junction kept 6 bases outside the gene matches. The CDR3 extends over 18 amino acids. The chain's CDR3 is CASSFTGTSGGAQETQYF. For the CDR3, the DNA is TGTGCCAGCAGCTTCACCGGGACTAGCGGGGGGGCACAAGAGACCCAGTACTTC.

In this sample, this clone turned up a few times. This rearrangement joins TRBV28 to TRBJ1-2; tentative D call: TRBD1 (5 bases). The V gene lost 6 bases and the J gene lost 5 bases, with 13 bases spanning the gap. Germline V gene lookup returns CDR1 MDHEN and CDR2 SYDVKM. The CDR3 is 13 residues long. CDR3 amino acids: CASRYSGFYGYTF. CDR3 nucleotides: TGTGCCAGCAGGTACTCAGGGTTTTATGGCTACACCTTC.

The rearrangement links TRBV6-1 to TRBJ1-2, with D tentatively TRBD1 (5 bases). The germline V gene has CDR1 MNHNS and CDR2 SASEGT. V lost 6 bases and J lost 2, with 10 bases in between. The CDR3 totals 13 residues. CDR3 coding DNA: TGTGCCAGCAGGGAGGGACGGAACTATGGCTACACCTTC. The encoded protein is CASREGRNYGYTF.

The V call is TRBV29-1, the J call TRBJ2-5; 10 nucleotides agree with TRBD2. In germline, CDR1 is SQVTM, CDR2 ANQGSEA. The CDR3 consists of 14 residues. V lost 6 bases, J lost 2 bases, and 6 bases stayed unmatched. CDR3 residues: CSVVGLADQETQYF. The DNA for the CDR3 is TGCAGCGTCGTAGGACTAGCGGATCAAGAGACCCAGTACTTC.

The V and J genes are TRBV5-1 and TRBJ1-1, with D uncertain. Trimming took off 2 bases at V and 2 bases at J, with 22 bases between the two ends. In germline, CDR1 is SGHRS, CDR2 YFSETQ. The CDR3 runs 18 residues. The CDR3 DNA follows: TGCGCCAGCAGCTTTTTAGTGGGGAGACTTTCCCTAAACACTGAAGCTTTCTTT. It encodes CASSFLVGRLSLNTEAFF.

This sequence joins TRBV11-3 and TRBJ2-2; D gene uncertain. The length of the CDR3 is 17 residues. CDR1 is SGHNT, CDR2 YENEEA, per germline. V was cut by 0 bases and J by 1 base, with 12 bases left in between. CDR3 amino acids: CASSLDKWSENTGELFF. In DNA form, the CDR3 reads TGTGCCAGCAGCTTAGATAAGTGGTCAGAGAACACCGGGGAGCTGTTTTTT.